Shown below are 30 T cell receptor beta chains from a single sample sequenced in a study of blood T cell repertoires in COVID-19. Clones were sequenced by immunoSEQ multiplex PCR, and TCRdb holds only the in-frame ones, with some missing. The sample holds about 220,000 clones, 80% to 90% seen once. The sequencing sample was made of peripheral blood. These receptor sequences come from a woman aged 65 to 85 with acute or convalescent COVID-19.

The chain is built from TRBV4-3 and TRBJ1-2; TRBD1 might be the D (6 bases). Germline V lookup: CDR1 LGHNA, CDR2 YSLEER. CDR3 size: 16 residues. The V end was cut by 0 bases, the J end by 2 bases, with 13 bases between. CDR3 DNA sequence: TGCGCCAGCAGCCAAGATATGGACAGAGGAAACTATGGCTACACCTTC. This gives the protein CASSQDMDRGNYGYTF.

V is TRBV7-2 and J is TRBJ1-5; no clear D. Trimming took off 1 base at V and 4 bases at J, with 8 bases between the two ends. CDR1 is SGHTA, CDR2 FQGNSA, per germline. The CDR3 totals 14 residues. CDR3 nucleotides: TGTGCCAGCAGCTTAGGGCAGAAAAATCAGCCCCAGCATTTT. Protein sequence: CASSLGQKNQPQHF.

V usage is TRBV10-2 and J usage is TRBJ2-7; 7 nucleotides agree with TRBD1. Trimming cost V 8 bases and J 5 bases; bases outside gene matches: 12. The CDR3 is made up of 14 amino acids. Germline-derived CDR1 and CDR2 are WSHSY and SAAADI. CDR3 sequence reads: CASQLTGEKNEQYF. The CDR3 DNA reads as TGCGCCAGCCAACTAACAGGGGAGAAGAACGAGCAGTACTTC.

V gene TRBV4-3 combines with J gene TRBJ1-1; D not certain. Trimming stripped 0 bases from V and 4 bases from J, with 6 bases between. Germline CDR1 is LGHNA and CDR2 is YSLEER. CDR3 size: 13 residues. CDR3 bases: TGCGCCAGCAGCCAAGAGGAGTCCACTGAAGCTTTCTTT. Translating it yields CASSQEESTEAFF.

The chain recombines TRBV7-2 with TRBJ2-7, with 15 bases aligning to TRBD2. The CDR3 has 16 residues. Germline V gene lookup returns CDR1 SGHTA and CDR2 FQGNSA. The V and J ends lost 5 bases and 4 bases, in that order; junction bases with no gene match: 6. CDR3 sequence (DNA): TGTGCCAGCAGCCCTGGACTAGCGGGGGGGGGATACGAGCAGTACTTC. Translated: CASSPGLAGGGYEQYF.

The chain uses TRBV24-1 and TRBJ1-1; the D gene is possibly TRBD1 (6 bases). From germline, CDR1 is KGHDR and CDR2 SFDVKD. Trimming took 0 bases from V and 4 from J, leaving 14 bases between them. The CDR3 covers 16 residues. The CDR3 nucleotides are TGTGCCACCAGTGATTTGCAGACACAGGGCGGCACTGAAGCTTTCTTT. Amino acids: CATSDLQTQGGTEAFF.

The chain has TRBV6-4 and TRBJ1-6; 11 positions agree with TRBD1. The CDR3 runs 15 residues. Per germline, CDR1 MRHNA and CDR2 SNTAGT. Losses at the gene ends were 7 bases for V and 7 bases for J; bases not matched to a gene: 6. CDR3 nucleotides: TGTGCCAGCAACCTAGGGACAGGGGGGAATTCACCCCTCCACTTT. It translates to CASNLGTGGNSPLHF.

This clone occurred a few times. J is TRBJ2-1 and V is TRBV6-5; no reliable D call. The germline V and J ends were trimmed by 6 bases and 10 bases, with 22 bases remaining between them. This CDR3 has 15 residues. The V gene's germline CDR1 is MNHEY and CDR2 SVGAGI. The chain's CDR3 is CASSTDSNPVREQFF. The CDR3 DNA reads TGTGCCAGCAGCACTGACTCTAACCCCGTCCGGGAGCAGTTCTTC.

This rearrangement joins TRBV10-3 to TRBJ1-2, with 8 bases identical to TRBD1. J lost 1 base, V lost 5 bases, and 3 bases had no gene match. The length of the CDR3 is 14 residues. Per germline, CDR1 ENHRY and CDR2 SYGVKD. CDR3 region: CAISPQGDNYGYTF. CDR3 coding DNA: TGTGCCATCAGTCCACAGGGGGATAACTATGGCTACACCTTC.

The rearrangement uses TRBV3-1 (or the pseudogene TRBV3-2) and TRBJ1-2, with D unclear. The CDR3 consists of 13 residues. The V end was cut by 8 bases, the J end by 4 bases, with 14 bases between. Germline loops: CDR1 LGHDT, CDR2 YNNKEL (reference sequence). The CDR3, as DNA: TGTGCCAGCGGCAACCCCCGAGGCTATGGCTACACCTTC. This sequence encodes CASGNPRGYGYTF.

This chain links TRBV11-2 with TRBJ1-4; 9 bases align to TRBD1. The CDR3 loop spans 14 amino acids. Germline-derived CDR1 and CDR2 are SGHAT and FQNNGV. The trim removed 3 bases at V and 14 bases at J, leaving 10 bases unmatched. This CDR3 reads CASSLDRGGRKLFF. In nucleotides, the CDR3 is TGTGCCAGCAGCTTGGACAGGGGTGGCCGAAAGCTGTTTTTT.

The chain uses TRBV19 and TRBJ1-4, with 10 nucleotides matching TRBD1. The CDR3 is made up of 14 amino acids. Germline CDR1 is LNHDA and CDR2 is SQIVND (reference sequence). V was clipped by 6 bases and J by 5 bases; unmatched bases: 3. CDR3 in amino acids: CASRPGQGNEKLFF. As DNA, the CDR3 is TGTGCCAGTAGGCCGGGACAGGGGAATGAAAAACTGTTTTTT.

This chain joins TRBV6-5 and TRBJ2-7; possibly TRBD2 for D (5 bases). The ends were cut back, 2 bases at V and 3 bases at J, with 14 bases in the middle. Germline V gene sequence: CDR1 MNHEY, CDR2 SVGAGI. The CDR3 is 15 amino acids. The CDR3 nucleotides read TGTGCCAGCAGTTACGGACGGGGATCCAGCTACGAGCAGTACTTC. Translated, it gives CASSYGRGSSYEQYF.

The chain has TRBV9 and TRBJ2-5, with 12 bases lining up with TRBD1. The V segment lost 3 bases and the J segment 9 bases; nucleotides outside the gene matches: 9. Germline lookup yields CDR1 SGDLS and CDR2 YYNGEE. The CDR3 has 15 amino acids. CDR3 sequence: CASSAGQGAGASQYF. The CDR3 coding sequence is TGTGCCAGCAGCGCGGGACAGGGGGCGGGCGCGTCCCAGTACTTC.

The chain employs TRBV5-1 and TRBJ1-5; 8 bases fit TRBD1. CDR1 and CDR2 from the germline V gene are SGHRS and YFSETQ. The junction had 8 bases not matched to a gene; V was cut back by 4 bases and J by 2 bases. The CDR3 extends over 16 amino acids. CDR3 DNA sequence: TGCGCCAGCAGCGAAGGACAGGGAATCGGCAATCAGCCCCAGCATTTT. This codes for CASSEGQGIGNQPQHF.

The chain employs TRBV27 and TRBJ1-3; maybe TRBD1 (5 bases). Germline-derived CDR1 and CDR2 are MNHEY and SMNVEV (reference sequence). With 0 bases removed from V and 4 bases from J, the gap between germline ends came to 10 bases. CDR3 length: 15 residues. CDR3: CASSLSGPRGNTIYF. CDR3 coding DNA: TGTGCCAGCAGTTTATCGGGGCCGCGGGGAAACACCATATATTTT.

V usage is TRBV30 and J usage is TRBJ2-7, with a tentative D call TRBD2 (5 bases). Germline CDR1 GTSNPN, CDR2 SVGIG (reference sequence). The CDR3 runs to 15 residues. The V and J ends lost 1 base and 7 bases respectively, with 20 bases between them. This CDR3 reads CAWSELGASIGEQYF. CDR3 DNA: TGTGCCTGGAGTGAACTGGGAGCTTCCATAGGAGAGCAGTACTTC.

The chain is built from TRBV6-5 and TRBJ1-4, with TRBD1 identical over 10 bases. V dropped 2 bases and J dropped 5; count of bases not matched to a gene: 5. Germline V gene sequence: CDR1 MNHEY, CDR2 SVGAGI. The CDR3 totals 16 residues. CDR3 protein: CASSYASGQGNEKLFF. The CDR3 coding sequence is TGTGCCAGCAGTTACGCCTCGGGACAGGGGAATGAAAAACTGTTTTTT.

This chain uses TRBV19 with TRBJ1-1; the D is unclear. The CDR3 sequence is 14 residues long. V lost 3 bases, J lost 1 base, and 9 bases lay in between. Germline V gene sequence: CDR1 LNHDA, CDR2 SQIVND (reference sequence). The DNA for the CDR3 is TGTGCCAGTAGTATTGGACTGCCGAACACTGAAGCTTTCTTT. The encoded protein is CASSIGLPNTEAFF.

The V call is TRBV9, the J call TRBJ2-3; D might be TRBD1 (5 bases). Trimming left V 1 base short and J 0 bases short, with 6 bases between. The V gene's germline CDR1 is SGDLS and CDR2 YYNGEE. The CDR3 loop spans 14 amino acids. The CDR3 reads CASSVKGSTDTQYF. Here the CDR3 DNA reads TGTGCCAGCAGCGTAAAGGGGAGCACAGATACGCAGTATTTT.

The V gene is TRBV18, the J gene TRBJ2-1; 13 bases agree with TRBD2. The V and J ends lost 3 bases and 0 bases, in that order; junction bases with no gene match: 2. The CDR3 length is 17 residues. Germline assignment: CDR1 KGHSH and CDR2 LQKENI. The CDR3 DNA sequence: TGTGCCAGCTCACCCTGGACTAGCGGGAGCTCCTACAATGAGCAGTTCTTC. It encodes CASSPWTSGSSYNEQFF.

V and J are TRBV12-3 or TRBV12-4 and TRBJ1-2; 9 bases are a match to TRBD1. The CDR3 totals 13 residues. J lost 7 bases, V lost 6 bases, and 6 bases had no gene match. The CDR3 region is CASRPGQGSGYTF. In nucleotides, the CDR3 is TGTGCCAGCAGACCGGGACAGGGTAGTGGCTACACCTTC.

CDR3 sequence reads: CASSLRQGRTYNEQFF. The CDR3 coding sequence is TGTGCCAGCAGCTTGAGGCAGGGGCGTACCTACAATGAGCAGTTCTTC. The chain recombines TRBV5-4 with TRBJ2-1, with D tentatively TRBD1 (6 bases). Germline CDR1 is SGHNT and CDR2 is YYREEE (reference sequence). Trimming removed 1 base at V and 2 bases at J, with 13 bases between. The CDR3 sequence is 16 residues long.

This clone was seen only a few times. This sequence joins TRBV5-1 and TRBJ2-1; 10 nucleotides line up with TRBD1. The CDR3 consists of 15 residues. V shed 0 bases, J shed 8 bases, and the junction held 5 bases outside the gene matches. Germline CDR1 SGHRS, CDR2 YFSETQ. CDR3 bases: TGCGCCAGCAGCTTGGATCCGGGACAGGGGTATGAGCAGTTCTTC. Amino acid sequence: CASSLDPGQGYEQFF.

J is TRBJ1-1 and V is TRBV5-5, with 7 bases matching TRBD1. V trimming: 5 bases; J trimming: 4 bases; junction bases outside the gene matches: 8. Germline-derived CDR1 and CDR2 are SGHKS and YYEKEE (reference sequence). The CDR3 totals 14 residues. CDR3 DNA sequence: TGTGCCAGCAGTAAGACAGGGACTCTCACTGAAGCTTTCTTT. Protein: CASSKTGTLTEAFF.

V is TRBV6-5 and J is TRBJ1-2; D is perhaps TRBD1 (6 bases). CDR1 is MNHEY and CDR2 is SVGAGI in the germline V gene. The CDR3 extends over 15 amino acids. Trimming left V 8 bases short and J 4 bases short, with 20 bases between. CDR3 in DNA: TGTGCCAGCCGCACAGCAACAGGGCTTGGCTATGGCTACACCTTC. The encoded protein is CASRTATGLGYGYTF.

The chain carries TRBV27 and TRBJ1-5, with D unresolved. Germline lookup yields CDR1 MNHEY and CDR2 SMNVEV (reference sequence). The CDR3 consists of 13 residues. Trimming cost V 4 bases and J 4 bases, with 8 bases left between them. CDR3: CASSSEYNQPQHF. The CDR3, as DNA: TGTGCCAGCAGTTCCGAGTATAATCAGCCCCAGCATTTT.

This clone was recorded only once. The sample carries other DNA sequences with the same CDR3. CDR3 bases: TGTGCCAGCTCACCGGCGGGGGGGAGAGATACGCAGTATTTT. Protein product: CASSPAGGRDTQYF. The chain recombines TRBV18 with TRBJ2-3; 9 nucleotides line up with TRBD2. The length of the CDR3 is 14 residues. Germline CDR1 reads KGHSH; CDR2 reads LQKENI. Trimming cost V 3 bases and J 5 bases; bases outside gene matches: 3.

The chain joins TRBV6-6 to TRBJ1-4, with D perhaps matching TRBD1 (5 bases). Germline CDR1 and CDR2: MNHNY and SVGAGI (reference sequence). The length of the CDR3 is 14 residues. V lost 8 bases and J 7 bases, leaving 17 bases between the germline ends. The CDR3 DNA follows: TGTGCCAGCGAGAGTACGGGGGAGGGTGAAAAACTGTTTTTT. Protein: CASESTGEGEKLFF.

This clone has just a few counts. The CDR3 DNA reads as TGTGCCAGCAGCCCCGGACAGGGTCATTATAGCAATCAGCCCCAGCATTTT. Its translation is CASSPGQGHYSNQPQHF. The rearrangement uses TRBV12-1 and TRBJ1-5; the table's D gene call, TRBD1, was not cross checked with the DNA. TRBV12-1 is a recognized pseudogene. This CDR3 comprises 17 residues.